The clone carrying this T cell receptor delta chain has a handful of counts. Sequence at one end of the junction differs from germline and may be a read error. This sample was included in a study of gamma-delta chains in newborns, infants, children. Study summary: Innate gammadelta T cells reportedly expand polyclonally right after birth, driven by microbial exposure, per the title.

Germline V gene lookup returns CDR1 GEAIGNYY and CDR2 EKD. CDR3 length: 15 residues. TCRdb reapplied CATT to the reads. This sample has about 6,900 delta-chain clones, with less than 2.5% found just once. This sequence joins TRDV2 and TRDJ2; 11 bases are a match to TRDD3. Sequenced material: blood. This receptor was taken from a child who was a newborn, infant or young child, either healthy, febrile or measles-vaccinated (not recorded which). CDR3 bases: TGTGCCTGTGTCATACTGGGGGATATGACAACACAACTCTTCTTT. This translates into CACVILGDMTTQLFF.